The sequence of this T cell receptor (beta chain) was determined in a study of T cell responses to AZD1222 COVID-19 vaccine. Points from the study as a whole: Vaccine-related CD4 TCRs covered spike, predominating at 160-218 and 743-854.

Profiled with immunoSEQ multiplex PCR; TCRdb holds only in-frame clones, not every one. The sample gives approximately 120,000 clones, 88% of which show up once; roughly 4% is in the top ten. Details on this clone: Its cognate antigen is unknown.

Sample: peripheral blood, taken on day 0 of AZD1222 vaccination. The sequence was obtained from an adult in good health.

The CDR3 protein is CASSVWGQTDTQYF. The CDR3 DNA follows: TGTGCCAGCAGTGTTTGGGGGCAGACAGATACGCAGTATTTT. The genes are TRBV27 and TRBJ2-3, with D perhaps matching TRBD1 (6 bases). Trimming shortened V by 5 bases and J by 3 bases, and 12 bases separated the two germline ends. Germline CDR1 reads MNHEY; CDR2 reads SMNVEV (reference sequence). This CDR3 spans 14 amino acids.